What follows describes a single T cell receptor (beta chain). Its antigen is currently unknown. Every sample had a minimum of 6.5 million PBMCs isolated. Extractions gave at least 5.5 micrograms of total RNA per sample. This entry belongs to a study of blood T cells in healthy people across ages. For the second PCR, which ran for roughly 6 to 11 cycles, a sample-barcoded 5' primer and a J-beta primer mix were used. Sequencing recovered at least 2.5 million CDR3-containing paired-end reads from each sample. MiXCR, run by TCRdb on the 5' RACE reads, gives a single entry per CDR3 protein. The sample lists about 800,000 distinct CDR3 sequences, roughly 64% seen once, with roughly 22% in the top ten. V shed 4 bases and J 9 bases; nucleotides not matched to a gene: 7. CDR1 is SGHRS, CDR2 YFSETQ, per germline. The CDR3 sequence is 15 residues long. Findings and limits, study-wide: Relative to aged donors, long-lived donors carried more naive CD4+ cells and displayed higher diversity.

This receptor was taken from a man aged 25-45 years in good health. Source material: blood. The chain has TRBV5-1 and TRBJ2-1, with 13 bases aligning to TRBD2. As DNA, the CDR3 is TGCGCCAGCAGCATGACTAGCGGGGGGCTGGTTGAGCAGTTCTTC. Its protein is CASSMTSGGLVEQFF.